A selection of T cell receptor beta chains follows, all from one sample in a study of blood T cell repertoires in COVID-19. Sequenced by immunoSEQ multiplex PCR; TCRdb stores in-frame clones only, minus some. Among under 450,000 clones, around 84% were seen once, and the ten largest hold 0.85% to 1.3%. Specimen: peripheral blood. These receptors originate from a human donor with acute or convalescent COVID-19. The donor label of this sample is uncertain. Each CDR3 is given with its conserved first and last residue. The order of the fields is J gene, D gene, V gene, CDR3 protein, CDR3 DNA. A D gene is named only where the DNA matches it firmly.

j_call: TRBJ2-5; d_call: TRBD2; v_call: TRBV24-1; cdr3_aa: CATSDPGTRQKTQYF; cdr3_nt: TGTGCCACCAGTGATCCCGGGACTAGGCAAAAGACCCAGTACTTC
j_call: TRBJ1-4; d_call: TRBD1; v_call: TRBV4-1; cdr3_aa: CASSQGGNRGGEKLFF; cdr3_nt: TGCGCCAGCAGCCAGGGGGGTAACAGGGGTGGTGAAAAACTGTTTTTT
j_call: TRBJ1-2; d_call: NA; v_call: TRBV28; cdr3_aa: CASSLPGIGYTF; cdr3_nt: TGTGCCAGCAGTTTGCCCGGGATTGGCTACACCTTC
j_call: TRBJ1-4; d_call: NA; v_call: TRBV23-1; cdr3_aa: CASSQPGWVLSATNEKLFF; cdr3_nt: TGCGCCAGCAGTCAACCGGGGTGGGTCCTTTCTGCAACTAATGAAAAACTGTTTTTT
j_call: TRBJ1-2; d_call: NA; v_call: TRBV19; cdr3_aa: CARVSVGYTF; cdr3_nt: TGTGCCAGAGTCAGTGTTGGCTACACCTTC
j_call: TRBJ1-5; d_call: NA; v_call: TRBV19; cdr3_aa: CASSKTHSPQPQHF; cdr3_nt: TGTGCCAGTAGTAAGACACATAGTCCACAGCCCCAGCATTTT
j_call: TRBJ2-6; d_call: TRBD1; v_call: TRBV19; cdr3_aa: CASSISDRALFLYSGANVLTF; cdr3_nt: TGTGCCAGTAGTATCTCGGACAGGGCTCTATTCCTCTACTCTGGGGCCAACGTCCTGACTTTC
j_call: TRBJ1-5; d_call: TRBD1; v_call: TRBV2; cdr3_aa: CASRRQGTGNQPQHF; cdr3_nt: TGTGCCAGCAGGAGACAGGGAACCGGCAATCAGCCCCAGCATTTT
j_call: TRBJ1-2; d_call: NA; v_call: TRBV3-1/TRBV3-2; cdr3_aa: CASSQSQTGGYTF; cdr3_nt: TGTGCCAGCAGCCAATCGCAAACAGGGGGCTACACCTTC
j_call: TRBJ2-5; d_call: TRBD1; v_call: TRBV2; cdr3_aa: CASSMGQGAETQYF; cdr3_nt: TGTGCCAGCAGTATGGGTCAGGGGGCGGAGACCCAGTACTTC
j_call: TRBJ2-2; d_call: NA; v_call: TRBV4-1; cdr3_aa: CASSQVWGASNTGELFF; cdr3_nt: TGCGCCAGCAGCCAAGTGTGGGGAGCCTCCAACACCGGGGAGCTGTTTTTT